This TCR beta chain emerged from a study of shared clonotypes between healthy human individuals. Germline lookup yields CDR1 ENHRY and CDR2 SYGVKD. The V and J ends lost 10 bases and 0 bases respectively, with 15 bases between them. This CDR3 is built from 14 residues. Produced via immunoSEQ multiplex PCR; TCRdb's table is partial and in-frame only. The sample yields about 2.2 million clones, approximately 94% seen once. It was CD45RO-negative cells, positively selected for CCR7, that made up naive CD8 cells, with terminally differentiated effector memory CD45RA+ cells excluded. The study, taken as a whole, reports: Sequencing depth was expected to affect clonotype sharing among donors. Estimated richness values were generally larger in naive subsets than in memory subsets.

Of note for this clone: What it recognizes is unknown.

The sequencing input was naive CD8+ T cells from PBMCs. This sequence joins TRBV10-3 and TRBJ1-1; D possibly corresponds to TRBD1 (6 bases). The receptor comes from a man aged 18 to 35 in good health. Some clones in this sample may be carry-over from other donors' samples. The CDR3 DNA is TGTGCCACGGCTGGGGGCCCGTTGAACACTGAAGCTTTCTTT. Amino acid sequence: CATAGGPLNTEAFF.